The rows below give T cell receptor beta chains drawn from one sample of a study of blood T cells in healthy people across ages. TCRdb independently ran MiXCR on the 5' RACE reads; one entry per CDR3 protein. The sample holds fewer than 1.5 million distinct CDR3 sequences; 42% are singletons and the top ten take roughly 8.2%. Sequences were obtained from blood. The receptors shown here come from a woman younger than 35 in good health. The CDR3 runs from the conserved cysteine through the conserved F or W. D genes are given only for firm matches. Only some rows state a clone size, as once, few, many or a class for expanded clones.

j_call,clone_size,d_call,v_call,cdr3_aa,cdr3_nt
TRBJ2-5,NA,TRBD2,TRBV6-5,CASSLGLAAGTQYF,TGTGCCAGCAGCCTTGGACTAGCGGCCGGGACCCAGTACTTC
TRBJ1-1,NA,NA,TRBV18,CASSPRVEGKNTEAFF,TGTGCCAGCTCACCACGGGTTGAGGGGAAGAACACTGAAGCTTTCTTT
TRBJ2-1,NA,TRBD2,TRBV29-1,CSVGKTSGNRYNEQFF,TGCAGCGTTGGTAAGACTAGCGGGAATCGATACAATGAGCAGTTCTTC
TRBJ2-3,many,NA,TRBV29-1,CSVVREASTDTQYF,TGCAGCGTTGTTAGAGAGGCGAGCACAGATACGCAGTATTTT
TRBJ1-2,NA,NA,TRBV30,CAWSPEDYGYTF,TGTGCCTGGAGCCCGGAGGACTATGGCTACACCTTC
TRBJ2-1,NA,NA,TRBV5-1,CASSFNQAGNNEQFF,TGCGCCAGCAGCTTCAATCAGGCCGGTAACAATGAGCAGTTCTTC
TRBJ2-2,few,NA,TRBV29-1,CSVDDGATNTGELFF,TGCAGCGTTGACGACGGGGCGACTAACACCGGGGAGCTGTTTTTT
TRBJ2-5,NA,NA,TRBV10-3,CAISDGFPDRETQYF,TGTGCCATCAGTGATGGGTTCCCCGACCGGGAGACCCAGTACTTC
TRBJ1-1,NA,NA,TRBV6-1,CASSAQRRVNLGRNTEAFF,TGTGCCAGCAGTGCTCAACGAAGAGTTAATTTGGGGAGGAACACTGAAGCTTTCTTT
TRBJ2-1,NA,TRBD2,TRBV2,CASSEAQGGSSYNEQFF,TGTGCCAGCAGTGAAGCGCAGGGCGGGAGCTCCTACAATGAGCAGTTCTTC
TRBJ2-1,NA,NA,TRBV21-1,CASSKDLGPLYNEQFF,TGTGCCAGCAGCAAAGATTTGGGCCCTCTCTACAATGAGCAGTTCTTC
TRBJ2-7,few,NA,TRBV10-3,CAISDRTGPYEQYF,TGTGCCATCAGTGATAGGACCGGGCCCTACGAGCAGTACTTC
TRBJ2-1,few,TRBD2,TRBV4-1,CASSPESGRAYNEQFF,TGCGCCAGCAGCCCAGAGAGCGGGAGGGCGTACAATGAGCAGTTCTTC
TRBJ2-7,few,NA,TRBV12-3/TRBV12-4,CASSQTGPIYEQYF,TGTGCCAGCAGTCAGACAGGCCCAATCTACGAGCAGTACTTC
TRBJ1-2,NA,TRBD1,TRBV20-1,CSARARTGEYYGYTF,TGCAGTGCTAGAGCTAGAACAGGGGAATACTATGGCTACACCTTC
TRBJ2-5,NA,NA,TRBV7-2,CASSLGWGKTQYF,TGTGCCAGCAGCTTAGGGTGGGGGAAGACCCAGTACTTC
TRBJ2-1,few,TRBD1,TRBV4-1,CASSQEPGQGADEQFF,TGCGCCAGCAGCCAAGAACCGGGACAGGGGGCCGATGAGCAGTTCTTC
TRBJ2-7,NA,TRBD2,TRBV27,CASSPSTFQGLAGIPHYEQYF,TGTGCCAGCAGTCCCTCTACCTTCCAGGGACTAGCGGGAATTCCTCACTACGAGCAGTACTTC
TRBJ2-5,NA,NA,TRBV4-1,CASSPFPGDEQYF,TGCGCCAGCAGCCCCTTCCCGGGGGATGAGCAGTACTTC
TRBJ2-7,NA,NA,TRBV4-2,CASSLAASSYNEQYF,TGTGCCAGCAGCCTGGCGGCGAGCTCCTACAATGAGCAGTACTTC
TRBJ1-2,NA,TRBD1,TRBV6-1,CASSAIPQGWGGYTF,TGTGCCAGCAGCGCCATTCCACAGGGGTGGGGTGGCTACACCTTC
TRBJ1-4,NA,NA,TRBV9,CAKGNEKLFF,TGTGCCAAGGGAAATGAAAAACTGTTTTTT
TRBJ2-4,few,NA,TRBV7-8,CASSLAPGGQNIQYF,TGTGCCAGCAGCTTAGCGCCCGGGGGCCAAAACATTCAGTACTTC
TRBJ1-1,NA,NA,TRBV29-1,CSVVGRGSVSTEAFF,TGCAGCGTTGTGGGCAGGGGTTCTGTCAGCACTGAAGCTTTCTTT
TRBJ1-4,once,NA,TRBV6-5,CASRSPRDSEKLFF,TGTGCCAGCAGATCCCCCAGGGATAGTGAAAAACTGTTTTTT
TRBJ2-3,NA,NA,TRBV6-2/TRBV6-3,CASSYIIDTNTQYF,TGTGCCAGCAGTTACATCATAGACACGAATACGCAGTATTTT
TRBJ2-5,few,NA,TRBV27,CASSLSQGYF,TGTGCCAGCAGTTTATCCCAGGGGTACTTC
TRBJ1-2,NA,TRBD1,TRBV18,CASSPLPGTVDYTF,TGTGCCAGCTCACCACTCCCCGGGACAGTGGACTACACCTTC
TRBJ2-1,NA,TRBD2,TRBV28,CASRWSGGASKNEQFF,TGTGCCAGCAGATGGAGCGGGGGGGCAAGTAAAAATGAGCAGTTCTTC
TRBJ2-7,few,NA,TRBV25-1,CASRAGAGSYEQYF,TGTGCCAGCAGGGCAGGGGCTGGCTCCTACGAGCAGTACTTC
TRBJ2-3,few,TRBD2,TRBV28,CASSLGGTGGALDTQYF,TGTGCCAGCAGTTTGGGGGGAACCGGGGGGGCCCTGGATACGCAGTATTTT
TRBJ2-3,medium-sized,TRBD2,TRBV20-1,CSAPSGLTDTQYF,TGCAGTGCTCCTAGCGGACTCACAGATACGCAGTATTTT
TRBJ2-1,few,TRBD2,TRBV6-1,CASSDGTSGSGSYNEQFF,TGTGCCAGCAGTGACGGGACTAGCGGGTCAGGCTCCTACAATGAGCAGTTCTTC
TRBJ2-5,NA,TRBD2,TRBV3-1,CASSQLAGAIRETQYF,TGTGCCAGCAGCCAACTAGCGGGGGCGATTCGGGAGACCCAGTACTTC
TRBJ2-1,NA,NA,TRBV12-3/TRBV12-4,CASSMGVGSYNEQFF,TGTGCCAGCAGTATGGGGGTGGGGTCCTACAATGAGCAGTTCTTC
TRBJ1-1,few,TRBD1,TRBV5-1,CASSGWGQGAGNTEAFF,TGCGCCAGCAGCGGGTGGGGACAGGGGGCCGGGAACACTGAAGCTTTCTTT
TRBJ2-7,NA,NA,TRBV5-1,CDSSLDSGDYEQYF,TGCGACAGCAGCTTGGACAGCGGAGACTACGAGCAGTACTTC
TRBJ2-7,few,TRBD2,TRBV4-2,CASSQDLTGGPYEQYF,TGTGCCAGCAGCCAAGACTTAACGGGAGGGCCGTACGAGCAGTACTTC
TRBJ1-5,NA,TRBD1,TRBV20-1,CSAGQGGQPQHF,TGCAGTGCTGGACAGGGTGGACAGCCCCAGCATTTT
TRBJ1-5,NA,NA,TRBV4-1,CASSQGLSRWDQPQHF,TGCGCCAGCAGCCAAGGGCTATCCCGGTGGGATCAGCCCCAGCATTTT
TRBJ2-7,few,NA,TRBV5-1,CASSLATGPYEQYF,TGCGCCAGCAGCTTGGCGACAGGTCCCTACGAGCAGTACTTC
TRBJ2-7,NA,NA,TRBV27,CASSPPGYHSYEQYF,TGTGCCAGCAGTCCCCCGGGCTACCACTCCTACGAGCAGTACTTC